The present T cell receptor beta chain was sequenced within a study of blood T cells in healthy people across ages. A second PCR of roughly 6 to 12 cycles used a sample-barcoded 5' primer and a J-beta primer mix. TCRdb passed the 5' RACE reads through MiXCR, listing each CDR3 protein once. The sample has approximately 360,000 distinct CDR3 sequences; more than 45% are singletons. The ends were cut back, 2 bases at V and 3 bases at J, with 10 bases in the middle. The CDR3 is 14 residues long. The germline gives CDR1 LGHNA, CDR2 YSLEER. The TCR originated in a man in his sixties in good health. The material sequenced was blood. The chain joins TRBV4-3 to TRBJ1-2; D gene unclear. The CDR3: CASSQKGFDYGYTF. For the CDR3, the DNA is TGCGCCAGCAGCCAAAAGGGTTTTGACTATGGCTACACCTTC.